This paragraph reports one T cell receptor beta chain. Its antigen remains unidentified. No base quality values were provided; no much bigger clone lies one nucleotide off. This sample was taken from a study of cytomegalovirus exposure and HLA in healthy donors (dated by TCRdb to the late 2010s). With regard to the full study: A later analysis indicated that the 95 to 150 validation repertoires were generated on the platform also employed for the roughly 730 repertoires of the first cohort. The study was designed to test whether signatures of past pathogen exposure could be identified by cataloging public T cell receptors. A separate validation cohort of about 110 different subjects was used in addition to the approximately 700-subject first cohort. To predict cytomegalovirus infection status, the study combined high-throughput TCR immunosequencing, statistical association of individual TCRs with disease status, and machine learning. On the study overall, not on this receptor specifically: A later analysis found that TCRs clustered in the first cohort also tended to co-occur in the 120 or so validation repertoires, with 94% of cluster scores above 0. According to the authors, the approach could potentially be generalized to other disease states and immunological phenotypes. In vitro tests confirmed that a few of the cytomegalovirus-associated TCR beta chains recognize cytomegalovirus antigens. The validation cohort had no HLA typing available for a later analysis, so co-occurrence within that cohort was assessed over all 120 or so repertoires. In both the original and validation cohorts, the classifier was reported to diagnose cytomegalovirus status with high specificity and sensitivity. A total of 164 TCR beta chains were listed by the study as associated with cytomegalovirus. Across donors, most TCR sequences were observed very rarely, whereas some public TCRs were present in many individuals.

V lost 4 bases and J lost 6 bases; the stretch between them is 16 bases long. From the germline V gene (reference sequence), CDR1 is SGHNT and CDR2 is YYREEE. From the cysteine up to the phenylalanine, the CDR3 has a length of 15 residues. This entry keeps only the CDR3 DNA: 45 bases, framed from base 1. The donors were included in the validation cohort of some 120 subjects, a group kept apart from the roughly 700-subject first cohort. Libraries were prepared through the immunoSEQ multiplex PCR assay. For the original study's pipeline: A statistical classification framework was built for diagnosing cytomegalovirus status from the catalog of TCR beta chain sequences. The table comes from immuneACCESS by way of TCRdb, which keeps in-frame sequences with V and J called. Part of the clones is missing from these tables; in studies checked, under half for an unresolved V gene and the rest for unknown reasons. Clone size and V and J calls were adopted from that table, with D and trimming inferred from the DNA. This sample comprises 120,000 or so clones, more than 85% of them detected only once. The ten top clones hold about 4.1% of the sample.

The clonotype originates from a young man in good health and CMV-seropositive. The sequencing sample was made of PBMCs. The receptor chain draws on TRBV5-4 and TRBJ2-2; TRBD1 might be the D gene, on 5 matching bases. The CDR3 sequence is CASSPDPTVAGELFF. The sequenced DNA is TGTGCCAGCAGCCCAGACCCGACAGTAGCCGGGGAGCTGTTTTTT.